This is a list of T cell receptor beta chains from one sample in a study of PD-L1 blockade in urothelial cancer. Method: immunoSEQ multiplex PCR; TCRdb's copy keeps in-frame clones and lacks some. Of 30,000 to 50,000 clones listed, roughly 91% are singletons. Sequencing used PBMCs, obtained around atezolizumab (anti-PD-L1) treatment. Receptors originate from a man aged 55 to 69 with urothelial cancer. Each CDR3 is given with its conserved first and last residue. The order of the fields is clone size, D gene, J gene, V gene, CDR3 DNA, CDR3 protein. D genes are given only for firm matches. A row's size may be missing; if present it is once, few, many or a size class.

NA NA TRBJ2-3 TRBV11-3 TGTGCCAGCAAGTTACAGGATACGCAGTATTTT CASKLQDTQYF
NA NA TRBJ2-5 TRBV18 TGTGCCAGCTCACAAACAGGGTTACTGGAGACCCAGTACTTC CASSQTGLLETQYF
NA NA TRBJ1-5 TRBV11-3 TGTGCCAGCAGCTTAGACTTCGATCAGCCCCAGCATTTT CASSLDFDQPQHF
NA TRBD2 TRBJ2-1 TRBV7-3 TGTGCCAGCAGCTTGGTAGAAGCGGGAGGGCGGAATGAGCAGTTCTTC CASSLVEAGGRNEQFF
NA NA TRBJ2-5 TRBV5-1 TGCGCCAGCAGCTTGACTAGGGTAGAGACCCAGTACTTC CASSLTRVETQYF
NA NA TRBJ2-5 TRBV29-1 TGCAGCGTGGTCGGCCGCGGGGAGACCCAGTACTTC CSVVGRGETQYF
NA NA TRBJ2-5 TRBV5-1 TGCGCCAGCAGCTTGGGGGCCACGGGGGAAGAGACCCAGTACTTC CASSLGATGEETQYF
once NA TRBJ2-1 TRBV25-1 TGTGCCAGCAGTGAAGCGGGTTCGTCCAATGAGCAGTTCTTC CASSEAGSSNEQFF
NA NA TRBJ2-2 TRBV27 TGTGCCGTGACACAGGAGAACACCGGGGAGCTGTTTTTT CAVTQENTGELFF
NA TRBD1 TRBJ2-5 TRBV29-1 TGCAGCGTTGTCCCCGGGACAGCACAAGAGACCCAGTACTTC CSVVPGTAQETQYF
NA NA TRBJ1-5 TRBV7-3 TGTGCCAGCAGCTTATGGGCAGACAGGATATGGCCTGGTAGCAATCAGCCCCAGCATTTT CASSLWADRIWPGSNQPQHF
NA TRBD2 TRBJ2-3 TRBV6-4 TGTGCCAGCAGTGACTCAAAGACTTCGACTAGCGGGGGGTGCACAGATACGCAGTATTTT CASSDSKTSTSGGCTDTQYF
NA NA TRBJ2-1 TRBV5-1 TGCGCCACTGCGGAGAGCTCCTACAATGAGCAGTTCTTC CATAESSYNEQFF
NA NA TRBJ1-3 TRBV19 TGTGCCAGTAGTATAACAGCTGGAAACACCATATATTTT CASSITAGNTIYF